This TCR beta chain came from a study of T cells in localized non-small cell lung cancer. The study, taken as a whole, reports: Adjacent lung held a median 57 of the top 100 tumor clones. Of the tissues analyzed, uninvolved adjacent lung showed maximal T cell clonality, greater than tumor. As only one tumor region underwent sequencing, heterogeneity remains possible.

Assay used: immunoSEQ multiplex PCR; TCRdb lists only in-frame clones, some missing. In the table there are around 96,000 clones, under 95% of which are singletons. This clone was found once. Its target is unknown. The TCR comes from a woman aged 40-69 years with stage II squamous cell lung carcinoma. The sample in question was PBMCs, obtained before any cancer treatment.

This CDR3 is CASSDLWGTEAFF. The CDR3 region has the DNA TGCGCCAGCAGTGACCTGTGGGGGACTGAAGCTTTCTTT. The rearrangement joins TRBV10-1 to TRBJ1-1; a possible D gene is TRBD1 (5 bases). Germline V gene lookup returns CDR1 WNHNN and CDR2 SYGVQD (reference sequence). Between the trimmed V and J ends, which lost 3 bases and 5 bases, there was a span of 10 bases. The CDR3 is 13 amino acids.